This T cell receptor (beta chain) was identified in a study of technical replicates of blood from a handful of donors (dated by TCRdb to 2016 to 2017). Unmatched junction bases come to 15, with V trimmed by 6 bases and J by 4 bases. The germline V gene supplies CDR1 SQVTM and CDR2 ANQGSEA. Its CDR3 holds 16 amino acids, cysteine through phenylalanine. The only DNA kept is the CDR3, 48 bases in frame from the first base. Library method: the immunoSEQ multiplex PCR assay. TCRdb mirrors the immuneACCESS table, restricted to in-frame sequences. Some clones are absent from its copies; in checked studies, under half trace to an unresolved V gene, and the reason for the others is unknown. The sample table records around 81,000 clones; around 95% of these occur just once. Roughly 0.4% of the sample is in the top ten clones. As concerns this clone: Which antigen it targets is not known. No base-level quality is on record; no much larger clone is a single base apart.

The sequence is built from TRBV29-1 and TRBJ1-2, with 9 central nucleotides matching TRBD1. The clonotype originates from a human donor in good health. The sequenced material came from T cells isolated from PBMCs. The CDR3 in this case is CSVDDRDRDIGYGYTF. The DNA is TGCAGCGTGGATGACCGGGACAGGGATATTGGCTATGGCTACACCTTC.